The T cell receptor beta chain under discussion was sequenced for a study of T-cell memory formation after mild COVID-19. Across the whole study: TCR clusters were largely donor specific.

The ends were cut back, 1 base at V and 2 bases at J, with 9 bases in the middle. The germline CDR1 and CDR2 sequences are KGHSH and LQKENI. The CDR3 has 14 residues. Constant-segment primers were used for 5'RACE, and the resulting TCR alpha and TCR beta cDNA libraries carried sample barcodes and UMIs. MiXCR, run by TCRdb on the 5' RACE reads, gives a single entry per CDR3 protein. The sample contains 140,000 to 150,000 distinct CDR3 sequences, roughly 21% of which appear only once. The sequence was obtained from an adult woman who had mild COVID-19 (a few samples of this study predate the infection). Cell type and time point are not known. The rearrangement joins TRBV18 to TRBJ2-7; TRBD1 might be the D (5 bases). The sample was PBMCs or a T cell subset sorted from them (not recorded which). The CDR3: CASSPQDNTYEQYF. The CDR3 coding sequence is TGTGCCAGCTCACCACAGGACAACACCTACGAGCAGTACTTC.